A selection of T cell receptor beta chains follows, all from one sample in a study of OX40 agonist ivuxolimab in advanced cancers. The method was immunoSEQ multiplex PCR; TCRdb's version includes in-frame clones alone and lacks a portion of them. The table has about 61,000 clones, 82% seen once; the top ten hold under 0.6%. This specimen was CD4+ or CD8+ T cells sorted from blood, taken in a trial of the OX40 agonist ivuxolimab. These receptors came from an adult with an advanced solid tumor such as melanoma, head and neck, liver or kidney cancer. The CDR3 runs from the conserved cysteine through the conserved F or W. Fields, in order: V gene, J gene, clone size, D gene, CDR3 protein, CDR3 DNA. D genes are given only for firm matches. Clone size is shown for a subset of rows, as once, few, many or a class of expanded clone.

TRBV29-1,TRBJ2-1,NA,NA,CSVDGIGGRDEQFF,TGCAGCGTTGACGGTATCGGGGGACGGGATGAGCAGTTCTTC
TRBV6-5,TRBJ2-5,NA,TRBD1,CASSYLDREETQYF,TGTGCCAGCAGTTACCTGGACAGGGAAGAGACCCAGTACTTC
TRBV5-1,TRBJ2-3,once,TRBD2,CASSFPSGSTDTQYF,TGCGCCAGCAGCTTTCCTAGCGGGAGTACAGATACGCAGTATTTT
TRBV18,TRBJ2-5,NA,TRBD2,CASSPAGTSLREETQYF,TGTGCCAGCTCACCAGCCGGGACTAGTTTACGGGAAGAGACCCAGTACTTC
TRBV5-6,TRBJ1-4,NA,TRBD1,CASSLQGASEKLFF,TGTGCCAGCAGCTTACAGGGGGCCAGTGAAAAACTGTTTTTT
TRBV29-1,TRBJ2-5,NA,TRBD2,CSVEVLAGVETQYF,TGCAGCGTTGAAGTCCTAGCGGGAGTAGAGACCCAGTACTTC
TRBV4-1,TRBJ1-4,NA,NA,CASSQDTGKANEKLFF,TGCGCCAGCAGCCAAGATACGGGGAAGGCTAATGAAAAACTGTTTTTT
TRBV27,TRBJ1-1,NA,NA,CASSQGRRAEAFF,TGTGCCAGCAGCCAAGGCAGGAGAGCTGAAGCTTTCTTT
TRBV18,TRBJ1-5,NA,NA,CASSPAGNQPQHF,TGTGCCAGCTCACCGGCGGGGAATCAGCCCCAGCATTTT
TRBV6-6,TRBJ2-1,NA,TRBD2,CASSPPRLAGGEQFF,TGTGCCAGCAGTCCTCCTAGACTAGCGGGAGGGGAGCAGTTCTTC
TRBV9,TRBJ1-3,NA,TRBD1,CASSQGATGNTIYF,TGTGCCAGCAGCCAGGGGGCCACTGGAAACACCATATATTTT
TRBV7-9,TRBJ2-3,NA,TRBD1,CASSLEGAADTQYF,TGTGCCAGCAGCTTAGAGGGGGCCGCAGATACGCAGTATTTT
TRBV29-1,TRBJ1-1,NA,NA,CSVEDTGSAFF,TGCAGCGTTGAAGATACAGGGAGTGCTTTCTTT
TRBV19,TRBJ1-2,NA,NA,CASRPGQGLNYGYTF,TGTGCCAGTAGGCCGGGCCAGGGATTAAACTATGGCTACACCTTC
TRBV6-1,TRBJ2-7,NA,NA,CASHQPPGIYEQYF,TGTGCCAGCCATCAACCGCCGGGAATATACGAGCAGTACTTC
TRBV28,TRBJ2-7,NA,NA,CASSSGNYEQYF,TGTGCCAGCAGTAGCGGAAACTACGAGCAGTACTTC
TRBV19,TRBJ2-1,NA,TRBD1,CASSIRGTGGKPYYNEQFF,TGTGCCAGTAGTATACGAGGGACAGGGGGCAAACCGTACTACAATGAGCAGTTCTTC
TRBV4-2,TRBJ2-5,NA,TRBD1,CASSRGTGRQETQYF,TGTGCCAGCTCGCGCGGGACAGGGCGCCAAGAGACCCAGTACTTC
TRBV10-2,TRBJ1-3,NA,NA,CASSEGGTFRDGNTIYF,TGCGCCAGCAGTGAGGGGGGGACTTTTAGGGACGGAAACACCATATATTTT
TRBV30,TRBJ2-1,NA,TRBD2,CAWTPSGNEQFF,TGTGCCTGGACCCCTAGCGGTAATGAGCAGTTCTTC
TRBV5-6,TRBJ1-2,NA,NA,CASSSLLLKSNYGYTF,TGTGCCAGCAGCTCGTTGCTCCTCAAATCTAACTATGGCTACACCTTC
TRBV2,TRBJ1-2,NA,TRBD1,CASSELGTGSKGYTF,TGTGCCAGCAGTGAACTCGGGACAGGGAGTAAAGGCTACACCTTC
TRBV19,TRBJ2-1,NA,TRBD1,CASSHKTGSLSNEQFF,TGTGCCAGTAGCCACAAGACAGGGTCATTATCAAATGAGCAGTTCTTC
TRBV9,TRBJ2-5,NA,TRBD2,CASSDGTYWGGTQYF,TGTGCCAGCAGCGACGGGACTTATTGGGGGGGGACCCAGTACTTC